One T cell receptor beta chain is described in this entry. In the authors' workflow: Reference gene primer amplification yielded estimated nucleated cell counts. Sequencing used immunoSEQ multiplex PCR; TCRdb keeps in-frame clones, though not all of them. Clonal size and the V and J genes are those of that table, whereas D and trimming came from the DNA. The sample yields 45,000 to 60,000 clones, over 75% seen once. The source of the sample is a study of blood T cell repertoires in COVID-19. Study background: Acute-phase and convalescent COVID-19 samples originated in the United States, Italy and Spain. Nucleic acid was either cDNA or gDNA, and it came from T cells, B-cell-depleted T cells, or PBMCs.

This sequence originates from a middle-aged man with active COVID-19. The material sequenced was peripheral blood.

CDR3 residues: CASSSLGGLFF. CDR3 sequence (DNA): TGTGCCAGCAGTAGCCTGGGGGGATTGTTTTTT. The rearrangement joins TRBV6-5 to TRBJ1-4; D possibly corresponds to TRBD1 (5 bases). The CDR3 length is 11 residues. V was trimmed by 5 bases and J by 15 bases, leaving 13 bases between them. Germline assignment: CDR1 MNHEY and CDR2 SVGAGI.